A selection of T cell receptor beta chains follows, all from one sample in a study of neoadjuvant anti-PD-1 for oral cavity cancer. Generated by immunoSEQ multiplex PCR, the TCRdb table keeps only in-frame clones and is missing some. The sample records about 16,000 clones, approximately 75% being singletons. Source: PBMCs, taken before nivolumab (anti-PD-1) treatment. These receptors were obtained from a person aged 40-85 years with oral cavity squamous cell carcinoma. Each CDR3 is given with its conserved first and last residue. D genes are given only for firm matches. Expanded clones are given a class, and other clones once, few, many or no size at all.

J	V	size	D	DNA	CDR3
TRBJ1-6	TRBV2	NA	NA	TGTGCCAGCAGTGATTTGGTTGGACAGCATAATTCACCCCTCCACTTT	CASSDLVGQHNSPLHF
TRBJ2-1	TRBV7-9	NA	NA	TGTGCCAGCAGCTTCTTAGGGATAACCTACAATGAGCAGTTCTTC	CASSFLGITYNEQFF
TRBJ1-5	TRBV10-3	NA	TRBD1	TGTGCCATCGGACGGGACAGGGCCTCCAATCAGCCCCAGCATTTT	CAIGRDRASNQPQHF
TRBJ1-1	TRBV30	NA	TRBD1	TGTGCCTGGAGCGGGGGACAGTCGGTTTTTGATAGGAACACTGAAGCTTTCTTT	CAWSGGQSVFDRNTEAFF
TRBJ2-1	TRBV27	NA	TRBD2	TGTGCCAGCAGTCCCCTCGGCGGGAGGGCGATCAATGAGCAGTTCTTC	CASSPLGGRAINEQFF
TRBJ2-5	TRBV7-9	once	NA	TGTGCCAGCAGCCCGACAGCTCAAGAGACCCAGTACTTC	CASSPTAQETQYF
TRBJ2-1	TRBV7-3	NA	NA	TGTGCCAGCAGCTTAGGCCAAGAGTGGGAGCAGTTCTTC	CASSLGQEWEQFF
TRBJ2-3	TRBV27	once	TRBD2	TGTGCCACCCAACCGGGACTAGCCCCGGTCAGCACAGATACGCAGTATTTT	CATQPGLAPVSTDTQYF
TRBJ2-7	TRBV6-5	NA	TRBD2	TGTGCCAGCAGTCCTAGCGGGACTTACTACGAGCAGTACTTC	CASSPSGTYYEQYF
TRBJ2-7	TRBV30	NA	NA	TGTGCCTGGAGTCCGGGACTCACCTACGAGCAGTACTTC	CAWSPGLTYEQYF
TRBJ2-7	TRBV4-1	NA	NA	TGCGCCAGCAGCCAGGTGAGGGGCGAGCAGTACTTC	CASSQVRGEQYF
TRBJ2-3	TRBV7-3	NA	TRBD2	TGTGCCAGCAGCCTACGTAGCGGGGGGGCTGTAGATACGCAGTATTTT	CASSLRSGGAVDTQYF
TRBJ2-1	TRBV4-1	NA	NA	TGCGCCAGCAGCGAATCTACGGGACTTTCCTACAATGAGCAGTTCTTC	CASSESTGLSYNEQFF
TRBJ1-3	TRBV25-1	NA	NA	TGTGCCAGCAGTGGACTGAACTACTGGGCTTCTGGAAACACCATATATTTT	CASSGLNYWASGNTIYF
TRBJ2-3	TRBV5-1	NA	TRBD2	TGCGCCAGCAGCTTGCGGACTAGCGGGGGGACAGATACGCAGTATTTT	CASSLRTSGGTDTQYF
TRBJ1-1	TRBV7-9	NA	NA	TGTGCCAGCAGCTTAGGGAGAACTTCACAGGGCCCGAACACTGAAGCTTTCTTT	CASSLGRTSQGPNTEAFF
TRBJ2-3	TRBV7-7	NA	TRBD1	TGTGCCAGCAGCCTTGGACAGGGGGTAGATACGCAGTATTTT	CASSLGQGVDTQYF
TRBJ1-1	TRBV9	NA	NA	TGTGCCAGCAGCGAGTGGGGTGTCGGGAACACTGAAGCTTTCTTT	CASSEWGVGNTEAFF
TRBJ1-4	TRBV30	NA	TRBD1	TGTGCCTGGAGTGGGGACAGCCTTAATGAAAAACTGTTTTTT	CAWSGDSLNEKLFF
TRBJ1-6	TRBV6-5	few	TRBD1	TGTGCCAGCAGTTACAATACCGGGACAGGGTCTTCACCCCTCCACTTT	CASSYNTGTGSSPLHF
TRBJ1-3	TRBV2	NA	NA	TGTGCCAGCAATCAGGACCGTAGCTCTGGAAACACCATATATTTT	CASNQDRSSGNTIYF
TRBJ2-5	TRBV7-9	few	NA	TGTGCCAGCAGCTTGAGAGACAGAGAAAAAGAGACCCAGTACTTC	CASSLRDREKETQYF
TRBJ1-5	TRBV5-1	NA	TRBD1	TGCGCCAGCAGCCTGACAGGGGGAAATCAGCCCCAGCATTTT	CASSLTGGNQPQHF
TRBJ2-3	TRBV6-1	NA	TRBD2	TGTGCCAGCGGTATAGCGGGTGGATCAGATACGCAGTATTTT	CASGIAGGSDTQYF